This T cell receptor beta chain stems from a study of CXCR3-negative and CXCR3-positive naive CD8 T cells (dated by TCRdb to the late 2010s). For context, the study as a whole: In total, about 130 million TRB reads were obtained, or roughly 1.5 +/- 0.3 million reads per library. The diversity and physicochemical repertoire analyses included under 12 donors pooled from two independent experiments. For the TRBV-TRBJ cluster analysis, the naive subsets came from roughly 5 donors, while the memory cells came from 3 donors.

The sample was run on a NextSeq 550. The Human TCR Profiling Kit (MiLaboratory) was used to prepare UMI-labeled 5' RACE TRB cDNA libraries. The full amount of extracted RNA was used for cDNA synthesis, and the full amount of resulting cDNA was used for PCR amplification. The libraries were made side by side, with each library going through the same number of PCR cycles. The original pipeline was this. About 50,000 +/- 10,000 unique UMI-labeled TRB cDNA molecules per library were extracted with MIGEC and MiXCR, with at least two reads per UMI required. Each library averaged around 42,000 +/- 9,900 functional in-frame TRB CDR3 nucleotide clonotypes without stop codons. Diversity metrics, including normalized Shannon-Wiener and Chao1, were computed in VDJtools after downsampling to 5000 UMI-labeled TRB molecules per sample. VDJtools was used to calculate clonotype-size-weighted physicochemical properties of the central five CDR3 residues, namely interaction energy, strength, volume and Kidera factor 4. The reads were reprocessed in TCRdb, with one entry per CDR3 protein sequence and no accompanying DNA. TCRdb's processing, not the authors', yielded these V and J calls. The table for this sample lists tens of thousands of distinct CDR3 sequences. More than 0.5% of the sample is taken by the ten largest.

As for this clonotype: Which antigen it targets is not known.

Results and caveats for the whole study, not just this receptor: Both naive subsets had comparably high repertoire diversity, while memory CD8+ T cells had much lower repertoire diversity. Freshly isolated PBMCs were used for most assays because CXCR3 expression partially decreased after cryopreservation. Compared with CXCR3-negative naive cells, CXCR3-positive naive cells had TRB CDR3s with higher hydrophobicity (lower Kidera factor 4), lower energy, and higher strength and volume indices. TRBV-TRBJ usage was similar between naive CXCR3-negative and CXCR3-positive cells from the same donor, while memory cells showed distinct patterns. Because surface CD5, which has been linked to self-reactivity in mice, was comparable between naive subsets, TCR interaction strength was also inferred from TRB CDR3 physicochemical properties.

Each CD8+ T cell subset was flow-sorted in triplicate, and around 320,000 cells per subset were placed directly into RLT lysis buffer. To exclude memory contaminants, naive CD8+ T cells were stringently defined as CD45RO-CCR7+CD27+CD95-. Standard density gradient centrifugation was used to isolate peripheral blood mononuclear cells from buffy coats. A FACSAria III was used to flow-sort naive CD8+ T cells into CXCR3-negative and CXCR3-positive populations. An RNeasy Mini Kit was used to extract total RNA from the sorted cells. Counted from cysteine to phenylalanine, this CDR3 has 13 amino acids. No coding sequence is recorded. The germline V gene specifies ENHRY as CDR1 and SYGVKD as CDR2.

The clonotype comes from a human donor in good health. Some clones in this sample may be carry-over from other donors' samples. Sequenced sample: naive CXCR3+ CD8+ T cells from blood. The cell subset or site label, as the study defines it: CD45RO-CCR7+CD27+CD95- naive CD8+ T cells expressing CXCR3 (TNR3+). This sequence uses TRBV10-3 and TRBJ2-1; TCRdb's D call, TRBD1, is unchecked because there is no DNA. CDR3 sequence: CAIRTVLYNEQFF.